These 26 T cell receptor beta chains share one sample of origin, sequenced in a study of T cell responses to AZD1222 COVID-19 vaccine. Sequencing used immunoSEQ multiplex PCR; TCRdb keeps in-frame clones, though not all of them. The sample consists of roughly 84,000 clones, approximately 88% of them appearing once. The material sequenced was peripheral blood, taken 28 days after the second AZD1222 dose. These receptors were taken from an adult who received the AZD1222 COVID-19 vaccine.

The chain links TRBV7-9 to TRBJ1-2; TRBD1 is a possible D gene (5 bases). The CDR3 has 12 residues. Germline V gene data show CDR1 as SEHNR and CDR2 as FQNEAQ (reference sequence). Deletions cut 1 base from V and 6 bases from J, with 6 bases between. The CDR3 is CASSLGGDGYTF. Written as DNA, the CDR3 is TGTGCCAGCAGCTTAGGAGGGGATGGCTACACCTTC.

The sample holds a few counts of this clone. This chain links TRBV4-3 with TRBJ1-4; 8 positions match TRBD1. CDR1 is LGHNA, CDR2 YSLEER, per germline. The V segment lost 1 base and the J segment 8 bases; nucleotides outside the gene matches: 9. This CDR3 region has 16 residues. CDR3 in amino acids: CASSQGRTGSYEKLFF. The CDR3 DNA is TGCGCCAGCAGCCAAGGGCGGACAGGGAGTTACGAAAAACTGTTTTTT.

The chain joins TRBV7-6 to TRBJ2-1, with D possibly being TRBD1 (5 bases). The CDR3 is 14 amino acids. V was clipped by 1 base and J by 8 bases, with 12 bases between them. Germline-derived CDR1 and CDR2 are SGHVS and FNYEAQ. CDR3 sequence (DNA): TGTGCCAGCAGCTTAGTGGGCAGGGTGGATGAGCAGTTCTTC. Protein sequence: CASSLVGRVDEQFF.

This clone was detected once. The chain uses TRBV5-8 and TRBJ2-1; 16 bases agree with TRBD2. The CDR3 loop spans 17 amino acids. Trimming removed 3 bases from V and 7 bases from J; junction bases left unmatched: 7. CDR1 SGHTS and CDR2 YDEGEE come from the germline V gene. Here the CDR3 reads CASSSTGTSGGVNEQFF. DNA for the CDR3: TGTGCCAGCAGCTCTACCGGGACTAGCGGGGGGGTTAATGAGCAGTTCTTC.

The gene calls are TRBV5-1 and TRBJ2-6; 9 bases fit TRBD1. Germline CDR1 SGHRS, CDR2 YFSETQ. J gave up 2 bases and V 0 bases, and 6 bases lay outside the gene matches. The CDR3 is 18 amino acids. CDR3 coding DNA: TGCGCCAGCAGCTTGGAGGGGACAGGGCTTACTGGGGCCAACGTCCTGACTTTC. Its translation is CASSLEGTGLTGANVLTF.

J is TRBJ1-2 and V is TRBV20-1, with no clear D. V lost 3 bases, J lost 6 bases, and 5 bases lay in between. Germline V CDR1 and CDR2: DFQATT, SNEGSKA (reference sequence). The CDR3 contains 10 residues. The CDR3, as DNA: TGCAGTGCTAGGGCTGATGGCTACACCTTC. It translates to CSARADGYTF.

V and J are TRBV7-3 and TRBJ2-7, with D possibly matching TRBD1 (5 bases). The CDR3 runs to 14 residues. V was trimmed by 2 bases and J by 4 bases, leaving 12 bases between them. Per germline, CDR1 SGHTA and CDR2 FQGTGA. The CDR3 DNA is TGTGCCAGCAGCTTAGGACAAGAACCTTACGAGCAGTACTTC. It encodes CASSLGQEPYEQYF.

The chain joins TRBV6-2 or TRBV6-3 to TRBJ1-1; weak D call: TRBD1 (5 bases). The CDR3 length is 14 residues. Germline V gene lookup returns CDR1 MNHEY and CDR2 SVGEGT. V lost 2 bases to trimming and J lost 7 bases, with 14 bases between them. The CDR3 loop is CASSYRGVGGEAFF. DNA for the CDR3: TGTGCCAGCAGTTACCGGGGAGTTGGGGGTGAAGCTTTCTTT.

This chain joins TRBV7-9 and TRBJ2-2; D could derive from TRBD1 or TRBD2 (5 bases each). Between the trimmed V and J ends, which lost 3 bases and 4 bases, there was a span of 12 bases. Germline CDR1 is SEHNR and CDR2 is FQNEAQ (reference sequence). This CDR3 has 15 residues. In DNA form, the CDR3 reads TGTGCCAGCAGCTTGGCCCGGGGCGGCACCGGGGAGCTGTTTTTT. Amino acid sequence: CASSLARGGTGELFF.

CDR3 DNA sequence: TGTGCCAGCGATTGCCAGCCCCAGCATTTT. It codes for CASDCQPQHF. The rearrangement joins TRBV27 to TRBJ1-5; no clear D. Trimming removed 8 bases at V and 7 bases at J, with 6 bases between. The CDR3 spans 10 residues. Germline assignment: CDR1 MNHEY and CDR2 SMNVEV (reference sequence).

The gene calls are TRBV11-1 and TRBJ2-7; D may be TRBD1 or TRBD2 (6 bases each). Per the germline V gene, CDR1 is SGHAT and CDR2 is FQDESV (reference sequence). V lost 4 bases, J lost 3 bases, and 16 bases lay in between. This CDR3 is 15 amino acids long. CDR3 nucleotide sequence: TGTGCCAGCAGCTCCCGGGGGCCTACCCACTACGAGCAGTACTTC. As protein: CASSSRGPTHYEQYF. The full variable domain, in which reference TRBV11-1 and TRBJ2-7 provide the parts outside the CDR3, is EAEVAQSPRYKITEKSQAVAFWCDPISGHATLYWYRQILGQGPELLVQFQDESVVDDSQLPKDRFSAERLKGVDSTLKIQPAELGDSAMYLCASSSRGPTHYEQYFGPGTRLTVT.

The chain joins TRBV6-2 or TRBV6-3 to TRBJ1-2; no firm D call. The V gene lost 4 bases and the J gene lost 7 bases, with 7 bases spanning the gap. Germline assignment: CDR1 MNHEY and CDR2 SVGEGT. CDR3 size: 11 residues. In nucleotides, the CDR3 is TGTGCCAGCAGTTCCCTTGGTGGCTACACCTTC. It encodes CASSSLGGYTF.

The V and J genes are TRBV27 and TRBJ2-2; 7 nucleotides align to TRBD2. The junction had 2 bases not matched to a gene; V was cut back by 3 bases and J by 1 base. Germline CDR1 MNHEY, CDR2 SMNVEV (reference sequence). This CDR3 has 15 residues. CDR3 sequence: CASSFGGGNTGELFF. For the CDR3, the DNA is TGTGCCAGCAGTTTTGGCGGGGGGAACACCGGGGAGCTGTTTTTT.

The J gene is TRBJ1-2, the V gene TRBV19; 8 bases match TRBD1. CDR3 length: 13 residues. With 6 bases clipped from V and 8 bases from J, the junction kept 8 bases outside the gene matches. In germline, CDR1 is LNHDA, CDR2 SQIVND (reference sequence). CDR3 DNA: TGTGCCAGTAGCGGACAGGGTTTCGGCGGCTACACCTTC. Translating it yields CASSGQGFGGYTF.

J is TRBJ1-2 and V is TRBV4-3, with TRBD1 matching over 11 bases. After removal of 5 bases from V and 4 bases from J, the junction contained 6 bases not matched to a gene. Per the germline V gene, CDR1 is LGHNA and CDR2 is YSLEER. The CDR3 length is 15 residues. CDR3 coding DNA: TGCGCCAGCAGCATTCGGACAGGGGGCGTCTATGGCTACACCTTC. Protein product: CASSIRTGGVYGYTF.

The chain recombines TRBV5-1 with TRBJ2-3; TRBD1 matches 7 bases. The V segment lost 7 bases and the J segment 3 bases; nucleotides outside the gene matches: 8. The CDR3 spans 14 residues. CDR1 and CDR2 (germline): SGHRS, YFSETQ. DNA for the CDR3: TGCGCCAGCGACCCGGGACAGAATACAGATACGCAGTATTTT. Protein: CASDPGQNTDTQYF.

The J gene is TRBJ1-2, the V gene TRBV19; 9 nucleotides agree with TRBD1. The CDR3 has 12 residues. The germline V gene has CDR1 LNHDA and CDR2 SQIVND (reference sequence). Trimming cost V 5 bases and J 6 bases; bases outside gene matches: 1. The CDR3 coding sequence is TGTGCCAGTAGTGACAGGGGGAATGGCTACACCTTC. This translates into CASSDRGNGYTF.

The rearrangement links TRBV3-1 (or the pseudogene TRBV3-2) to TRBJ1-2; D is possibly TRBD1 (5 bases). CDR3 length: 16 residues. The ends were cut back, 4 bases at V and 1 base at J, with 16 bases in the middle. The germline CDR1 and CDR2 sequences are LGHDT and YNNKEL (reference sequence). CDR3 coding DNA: TGTGCCAGCAGCCCGACTACAGGACCAGATAACTATGGCTACACCTTC. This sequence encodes CASSPTTGPDNYGYTF.

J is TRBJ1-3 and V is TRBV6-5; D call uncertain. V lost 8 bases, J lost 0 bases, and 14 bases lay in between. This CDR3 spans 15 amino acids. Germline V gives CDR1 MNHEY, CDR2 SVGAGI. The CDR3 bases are TGTGCCAGCTCTCCATCGGGTAACTCTGGAAACACCATATATTTT. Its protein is CASSPSGNSGNTIYF.

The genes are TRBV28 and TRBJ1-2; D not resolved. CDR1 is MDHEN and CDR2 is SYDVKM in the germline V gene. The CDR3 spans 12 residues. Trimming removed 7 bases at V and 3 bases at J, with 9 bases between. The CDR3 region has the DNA TGTGCCAGCAACACCCTCGACTATGGCTACACCTTC. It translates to CASNTLDYGYTF.

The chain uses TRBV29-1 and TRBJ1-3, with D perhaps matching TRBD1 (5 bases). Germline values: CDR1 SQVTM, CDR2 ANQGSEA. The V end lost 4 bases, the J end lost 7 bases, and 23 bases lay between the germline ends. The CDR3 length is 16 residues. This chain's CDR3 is CSVGPGTSSSGNTIYF. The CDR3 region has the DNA TGCAGCGTTGGGCCCGGGACTTCCTCTAGTGGGAACACCATATATTTT.

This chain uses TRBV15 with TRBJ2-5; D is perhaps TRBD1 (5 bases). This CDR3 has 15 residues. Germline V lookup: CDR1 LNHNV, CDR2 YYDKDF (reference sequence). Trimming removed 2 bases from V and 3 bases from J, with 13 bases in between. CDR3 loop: CATSRITGREETQYF. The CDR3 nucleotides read TGTGCCACCAGCAGAATAACGGGCAGGGAAGAGACCCAGTACTTC.

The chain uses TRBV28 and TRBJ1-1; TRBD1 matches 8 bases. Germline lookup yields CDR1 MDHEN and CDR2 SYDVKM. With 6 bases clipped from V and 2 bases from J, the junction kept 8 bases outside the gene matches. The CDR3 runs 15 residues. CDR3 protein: CASRPGTGVNTEAFF. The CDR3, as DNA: TGTGCCAGCAGACCCGGGACAGGAGTAAACACTGAAGCTTTCTTT. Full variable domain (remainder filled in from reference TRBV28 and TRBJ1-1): DVKVTQSSRYLVKRTGEKVFLECVQDMDHENMFWYRQDPGLGLRLIYFSYDVKMKEKGDIPEGYSVSREKKERFSLILESASTNQTSMYLCASRPGTGVNTEAFFGQGTRLTVV.

The CDR3 protein is CASSQDLAGGETQYF. CDR3 bases: TGCGCCAGCAGCCAAGATCTAGCGGGGGGTGAGACCCAGTACTTC. The V call is TRBV4-1, the J call TRBJ2-5; TRBD2 aligns across 11 bases. Trimming cost V 0 bases and J 5 bases; bases outside gene matches: 2. There are 15 residues in the CDR3. Germline V gives CDR1 MGHRA, CDR2 YSYEKL.

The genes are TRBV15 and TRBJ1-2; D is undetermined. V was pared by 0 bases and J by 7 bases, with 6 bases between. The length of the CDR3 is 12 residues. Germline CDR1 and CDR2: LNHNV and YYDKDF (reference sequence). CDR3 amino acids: CATSRDSGGYTF. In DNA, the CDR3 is TGTGCCACCAGCAGAGATAGTGGTGGCTACACCTTC.

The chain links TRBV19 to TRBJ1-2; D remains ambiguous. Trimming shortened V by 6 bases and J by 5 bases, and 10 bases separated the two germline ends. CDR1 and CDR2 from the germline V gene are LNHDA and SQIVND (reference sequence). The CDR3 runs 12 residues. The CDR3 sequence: CASSYTEYGYTF. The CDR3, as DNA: TGTGCCAGTAGCTATACTGAGTATGGCTACACCTTC. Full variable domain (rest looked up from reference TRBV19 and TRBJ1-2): DGGITQSPKYLFRKEGQNVTLSCEQNLNHDAMYWYRQDPGQGLRLIYYSQIVNDFQKGDIAEGYSVSREKKESFPLTVTSAQKNPTAFYLCASSYTEYGYTFGSGTRLTVV.